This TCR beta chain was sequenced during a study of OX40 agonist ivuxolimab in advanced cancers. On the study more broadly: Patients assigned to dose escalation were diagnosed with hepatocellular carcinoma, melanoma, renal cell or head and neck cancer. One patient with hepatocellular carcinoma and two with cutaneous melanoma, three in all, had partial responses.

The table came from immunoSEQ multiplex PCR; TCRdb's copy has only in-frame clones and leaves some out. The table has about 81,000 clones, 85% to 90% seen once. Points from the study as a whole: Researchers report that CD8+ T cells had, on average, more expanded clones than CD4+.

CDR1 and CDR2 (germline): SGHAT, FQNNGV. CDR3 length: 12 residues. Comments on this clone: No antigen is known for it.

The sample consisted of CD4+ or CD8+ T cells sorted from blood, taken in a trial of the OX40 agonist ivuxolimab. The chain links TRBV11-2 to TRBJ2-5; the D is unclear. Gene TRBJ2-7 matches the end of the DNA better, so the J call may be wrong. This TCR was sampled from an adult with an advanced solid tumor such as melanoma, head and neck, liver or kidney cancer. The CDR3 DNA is TGTGCCAGCAGCTTAGCGGGCTACGAGCAGTACTTC. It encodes CASSLAGYEQYF.